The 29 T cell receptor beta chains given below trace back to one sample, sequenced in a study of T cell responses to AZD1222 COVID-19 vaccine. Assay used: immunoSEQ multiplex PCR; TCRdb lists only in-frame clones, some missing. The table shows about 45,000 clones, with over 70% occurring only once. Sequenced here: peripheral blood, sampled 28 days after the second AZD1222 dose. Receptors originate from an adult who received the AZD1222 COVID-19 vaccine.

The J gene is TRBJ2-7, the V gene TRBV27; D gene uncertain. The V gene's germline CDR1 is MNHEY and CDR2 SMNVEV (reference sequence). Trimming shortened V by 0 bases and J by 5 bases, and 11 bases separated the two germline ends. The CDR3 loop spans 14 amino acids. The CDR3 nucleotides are TGTGCCAGCAGTTTATCAGCAGGTCTGGACGAGCAGTACTTC. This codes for CASSLSAGLDEQYF.

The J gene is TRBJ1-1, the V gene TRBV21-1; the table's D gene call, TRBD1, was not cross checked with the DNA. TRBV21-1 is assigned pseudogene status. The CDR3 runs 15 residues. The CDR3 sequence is CASSRVTGRLTEAFF. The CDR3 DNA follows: TGTGCCAGCAGCAGAGTGACAGGGAGGTTGACTGAAGCTTTCTTT.

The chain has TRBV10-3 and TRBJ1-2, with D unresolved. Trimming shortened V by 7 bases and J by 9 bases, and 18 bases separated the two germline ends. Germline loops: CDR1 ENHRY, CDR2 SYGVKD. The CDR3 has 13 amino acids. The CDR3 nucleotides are TGTGCCATCACTGGGAAACTTGTTGAGAGCTACACCTTC. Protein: CAITGKLVESYTF.

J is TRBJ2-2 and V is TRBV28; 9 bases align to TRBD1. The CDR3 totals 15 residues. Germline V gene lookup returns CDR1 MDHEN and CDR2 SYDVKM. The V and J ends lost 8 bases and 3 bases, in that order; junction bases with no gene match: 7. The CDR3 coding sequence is TGTGCCAGCGCTAGGTGGGACAGGGACACCGGGGAGCTGTTTTTT. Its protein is CASARWDRDTGELFF.

Here the CDR3 reads CASSPAGAGEQYF. The CDR3 region has the DNA TGTGCCAGCTCACCAGCGGGGGCAGGTGAGCAGTACTTC. The V and J genes are TRBV18 and TRBJ2-7, with a tentative D call TRBD2 (7 bases). The CDR3 loop spans 13 amino acids. The germline V gene encodes CDR1 KGHSH and CDR2 LQKENI. Between the trimmed V and J ends, which lost 2 bases and 7 bases, there was a span of 12 bases. The full variable domain, with the rest looked up from reference TRBV18 and TRBJ2-7, is NAGVMQNPRHLVRRRGQEARLRCSPMKGHSHVYWYRQLPEEGLKFMVYLQKENIIDESGMPKERFSAEFPKEGPSILRIQQVVRGDSAAYFCASSPAGAGEQYFGPGTRLTVT.

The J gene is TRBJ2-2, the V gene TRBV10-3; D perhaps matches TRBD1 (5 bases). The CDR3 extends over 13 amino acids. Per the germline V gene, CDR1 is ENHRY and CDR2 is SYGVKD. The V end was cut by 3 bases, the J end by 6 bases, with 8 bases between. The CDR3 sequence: CAISEGAPGELFF. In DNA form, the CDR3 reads TGTGCCATCAGTGAAGGGGCCCCCGGGGAGCTGTTTTTT.

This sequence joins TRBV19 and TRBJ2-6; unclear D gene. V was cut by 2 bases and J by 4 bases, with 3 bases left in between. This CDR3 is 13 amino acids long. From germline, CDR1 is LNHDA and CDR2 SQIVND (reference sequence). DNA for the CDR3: TGTGCCAGTAGTATAAACGGGGCCAACGTCCTGACTTTC. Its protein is CASSINGANVLTF. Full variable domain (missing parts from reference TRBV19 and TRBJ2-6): DGGITQSPKYLFRKEGQNVTLSCEQNLNHDAMYWYRQDPGQGLRLIYYSQIVNDFQKGDIAEGYSVSREKKESFPLTVTSAQKNPTAFYLCASSINGANVLTFGAGSRLTVL.

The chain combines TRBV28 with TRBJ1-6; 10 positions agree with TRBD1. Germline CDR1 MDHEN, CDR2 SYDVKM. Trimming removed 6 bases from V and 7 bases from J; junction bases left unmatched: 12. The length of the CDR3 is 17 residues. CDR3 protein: CASSRVTGGAGNSPLHF. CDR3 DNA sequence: TGTGCCAGCAGCCGAGTGACAGGGGGCGCAGGCAATTCACCCCTCCACTTT.

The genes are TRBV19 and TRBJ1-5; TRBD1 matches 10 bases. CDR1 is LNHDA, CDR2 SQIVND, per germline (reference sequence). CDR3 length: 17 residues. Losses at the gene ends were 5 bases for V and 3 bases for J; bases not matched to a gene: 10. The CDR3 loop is CASSPRRQGAFNQPQHF. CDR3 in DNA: TGTGCCAGTAGTCCTCGGAGACAGGGGGCTTTCAATCAGCCCCAGCATTTT.

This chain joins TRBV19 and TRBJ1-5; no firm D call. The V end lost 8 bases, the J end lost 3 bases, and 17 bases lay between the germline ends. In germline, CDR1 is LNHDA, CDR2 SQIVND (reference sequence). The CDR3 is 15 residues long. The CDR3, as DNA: TGTGCCAGTTGGGATAGTGGGAGGTTCAATCAGCCCCAGCATTTT. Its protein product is CASWDSGRFNQPQHF.

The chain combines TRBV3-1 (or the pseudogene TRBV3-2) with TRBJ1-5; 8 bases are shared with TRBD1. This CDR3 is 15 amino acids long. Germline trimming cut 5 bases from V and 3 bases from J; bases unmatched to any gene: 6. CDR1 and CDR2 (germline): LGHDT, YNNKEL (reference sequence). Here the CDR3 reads CASSGTGGPNQPQHF. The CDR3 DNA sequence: TGTGCCAGCAGCGGAACAGGGGGTCCCAATCAGCCCCAGCATTTT.

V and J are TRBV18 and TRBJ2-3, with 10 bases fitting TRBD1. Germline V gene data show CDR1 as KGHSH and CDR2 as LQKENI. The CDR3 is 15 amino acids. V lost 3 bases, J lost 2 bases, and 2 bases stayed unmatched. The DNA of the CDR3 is TGTGCCAGCTCACCCGGGACAGGGGTCACAGATACGCAGTATTTT. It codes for CASSPGTGVTDTQYF.

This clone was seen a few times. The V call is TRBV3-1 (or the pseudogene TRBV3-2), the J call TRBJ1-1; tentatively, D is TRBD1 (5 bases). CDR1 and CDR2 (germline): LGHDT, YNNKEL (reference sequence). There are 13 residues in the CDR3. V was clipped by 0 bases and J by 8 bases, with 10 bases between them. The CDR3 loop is CASSQDRAGEAFF. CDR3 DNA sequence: TGTGCCAGCAGCCAAGATCGGGCAGGGGAAGCTTTCTTT.

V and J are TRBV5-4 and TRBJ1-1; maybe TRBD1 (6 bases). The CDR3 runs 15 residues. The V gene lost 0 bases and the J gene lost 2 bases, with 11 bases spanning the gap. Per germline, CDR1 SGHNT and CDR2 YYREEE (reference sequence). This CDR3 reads CASSLGGAQNTEAFF. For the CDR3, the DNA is TGTGCCAGCAGCTTGGGGGGGGCGCAAAACACTGAAGCTTTCTTT. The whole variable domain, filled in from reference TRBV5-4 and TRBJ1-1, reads ETGVTQSPTHLIKTRGQQVTLRCSSQSGHNTVSWYQQALGQGPQFIFQYYREEENGRGNFPPRFSGLQFPNYSSELNVNALELDDSALYLCASSLGGAQNTEAFFGQGTRLTVV.

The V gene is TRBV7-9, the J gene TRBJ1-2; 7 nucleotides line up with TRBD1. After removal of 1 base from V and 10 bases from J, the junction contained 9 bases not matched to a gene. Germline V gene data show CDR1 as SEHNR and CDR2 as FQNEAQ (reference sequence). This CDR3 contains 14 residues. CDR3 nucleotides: TGTGCCAGCAGCTTAGGAGGGACAGCCAACGCCTACACCTTC. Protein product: CASSLGGTANAYTF.

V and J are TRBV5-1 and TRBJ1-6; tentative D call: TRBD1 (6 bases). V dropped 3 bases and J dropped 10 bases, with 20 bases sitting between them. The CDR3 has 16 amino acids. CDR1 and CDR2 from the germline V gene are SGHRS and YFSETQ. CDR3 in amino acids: CASSSQQGSLGSPLHF. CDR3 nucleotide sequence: TGCGCCAGCAGCTCCCAACAGGGCTCTCTAGGGTCACCCCTCCACTTT.

The CDR3 DNA sequence: TGTGCCAGCAGTTTACTCTTTGGGCAGGGGATGGGGGAGCAGTACTTC. Translation: CASSLLFGQGMGEQYF. The V call is TRBV28, the J call TRBJ2-7, with D maybe TRBD1 (6 bases). CDR1 and CDR2 (germline): MDHEN, SYDVKM. Trimming removed 2 bases from V and 7 bases from J, with 21 bases in between. The CDR3 loop spans 16 amino acids. The complete variable domain, with remaining parts taken from reference TRBV28 and TRBJ2-7, reads DVKVTQSSRYLVKRTGEKVFLECVQDMDHENMFWYRQDPGLGLRLIYFSYDVKMKEKGDIPEGYSVSREKKERFSLILESASTNQTSMYLCASSLLFGQGMGEQYFGPGTRLTVT.

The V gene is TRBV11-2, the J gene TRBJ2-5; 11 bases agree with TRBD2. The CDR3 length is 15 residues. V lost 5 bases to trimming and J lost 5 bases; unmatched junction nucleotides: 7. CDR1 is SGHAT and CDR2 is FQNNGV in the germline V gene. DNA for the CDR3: TGTGCCAGCAGCGCTAGCGGGGGGTCGGATGAGACCCAGTACTTC. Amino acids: CASSASGGSDETQYF.

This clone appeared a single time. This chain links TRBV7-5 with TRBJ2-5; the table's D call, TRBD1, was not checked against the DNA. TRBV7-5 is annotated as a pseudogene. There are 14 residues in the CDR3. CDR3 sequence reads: CARSVDRGGETQYF. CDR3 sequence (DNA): TGTGCCAGAAGCGTAGACAGGGGAGGAGAGACCCAGTACTTC.

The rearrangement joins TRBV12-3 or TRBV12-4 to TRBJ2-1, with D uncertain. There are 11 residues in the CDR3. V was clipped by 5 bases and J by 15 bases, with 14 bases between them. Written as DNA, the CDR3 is TGTGCCAGCAGTCTAGACATCCTAACGTTCTTC. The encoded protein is CASSLDILTFF.

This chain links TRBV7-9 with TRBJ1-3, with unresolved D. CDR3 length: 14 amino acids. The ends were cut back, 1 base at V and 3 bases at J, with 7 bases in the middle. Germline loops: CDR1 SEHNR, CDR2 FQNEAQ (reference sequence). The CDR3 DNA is TGTGCCAGCAGCTTAGGTGGGCTTGGAAACACCATATATTTT. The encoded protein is CASSLGGLGNTIYF.

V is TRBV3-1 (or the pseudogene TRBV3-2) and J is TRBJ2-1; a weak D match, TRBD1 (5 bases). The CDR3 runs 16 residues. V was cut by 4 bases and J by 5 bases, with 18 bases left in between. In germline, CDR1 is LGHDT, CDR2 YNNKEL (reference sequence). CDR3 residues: CASSLTKGRNDNEQFF. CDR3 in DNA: TGTGCCAGCAGCCTCACTAAGGGGCGAAATGACAATGAGCAGTTCTTC.

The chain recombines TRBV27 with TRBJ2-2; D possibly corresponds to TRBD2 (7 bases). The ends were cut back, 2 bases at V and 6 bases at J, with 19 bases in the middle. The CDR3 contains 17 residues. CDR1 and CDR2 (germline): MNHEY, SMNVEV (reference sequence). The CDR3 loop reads CASSLGGQRGPSGELFF. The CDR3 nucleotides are TGTGCCAGCAGTTTAGGGGGCCAGCGGGGTCCCTCCGGGGAGCTGTTTTTT.

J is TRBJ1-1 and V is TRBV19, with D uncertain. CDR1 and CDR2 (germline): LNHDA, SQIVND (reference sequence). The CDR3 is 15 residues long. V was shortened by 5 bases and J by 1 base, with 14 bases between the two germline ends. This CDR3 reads CASSAGRVSNTEAFF. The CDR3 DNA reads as TGTGCCAGTAGTGCCGGTCGTGTTTCGAACACTGAAGCTTTCTTT. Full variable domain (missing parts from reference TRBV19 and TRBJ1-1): DGGITQSPKYLFRKEGQNVTLSCEQNLNHDAMYWYRQDPGQGLRLIYYSQIVNDFQKGDIAEGYSVSREKKESFPLTVTSAQKNPTAFYLCASSAGRVSNTEAFFGQGTRLTVV.

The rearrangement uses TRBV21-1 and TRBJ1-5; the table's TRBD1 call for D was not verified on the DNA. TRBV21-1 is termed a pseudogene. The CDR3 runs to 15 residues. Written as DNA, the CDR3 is TGTGCCAGCAGCAAACAACAGGGATCCAATCAGCCCCAGCATTTT. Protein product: CASSKQQGSNQPQHF.

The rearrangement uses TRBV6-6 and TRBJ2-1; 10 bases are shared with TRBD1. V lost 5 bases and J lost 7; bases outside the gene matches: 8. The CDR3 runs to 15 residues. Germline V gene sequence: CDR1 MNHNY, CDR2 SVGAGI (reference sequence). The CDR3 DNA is TGTGCCAGCAGTCTGGGACAGGGGATGGCAAATGAGCAGTTCTTC. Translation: CASSLGQGMANEQFF.

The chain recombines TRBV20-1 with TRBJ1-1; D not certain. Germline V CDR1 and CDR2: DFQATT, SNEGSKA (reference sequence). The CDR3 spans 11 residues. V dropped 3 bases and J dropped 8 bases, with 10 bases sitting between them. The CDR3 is CSASGPREAFF. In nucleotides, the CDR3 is TGCAGTGCTAGTGGTCCCAGGGAAGCTTTCTTT.

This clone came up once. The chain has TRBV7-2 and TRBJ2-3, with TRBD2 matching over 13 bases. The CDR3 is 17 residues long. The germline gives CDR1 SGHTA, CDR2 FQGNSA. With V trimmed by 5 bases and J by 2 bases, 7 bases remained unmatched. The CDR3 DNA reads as TGTGCCAGCAGCGGAAGGACTAGCGGGGGATACACAGATACGCAGTATTTT. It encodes CASSGRTSGGYTDTQYF. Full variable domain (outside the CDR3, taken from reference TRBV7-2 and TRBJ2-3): GAGVSQSPSNKVTEKGKDVELRCDPISGHTALYWYRQSLGQGLEFLIYFQGNSAPDKSGLPSDRFSAERTGGSVSTLTIQRTQQEDSAVYLCASSGRTSGGYTDTQYFGPGTRLTVL.

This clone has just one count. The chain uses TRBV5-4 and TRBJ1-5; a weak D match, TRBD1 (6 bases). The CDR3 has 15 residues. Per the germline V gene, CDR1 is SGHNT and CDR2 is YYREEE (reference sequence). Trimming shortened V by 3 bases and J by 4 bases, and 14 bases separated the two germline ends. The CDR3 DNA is TGTGCCAGCAGCTGGGGAAGGGGGGCTAATCAGCCCCAGCATTTT. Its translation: CASSWGRGANQPQHF.